Following are 8 T cell receptor beta chains from one sample sequenced in a study of long-term antiretroviral therapy in people with HIV. Run at survey level, the immunoSEQ assay was version v3.0. Only in-frame clones appear in the TCRdb table, and some are missing; sequencing was by immunoSEQ multiplex PCR. The sample has about 11,000 clones; roughly 76% are singletons. The specimen was unsorted PBMCs, collected at the start of antiretroviral therapy, before treatment. All receptors derive from a man aged 25-45 years with HIV.

This clone came up a few times. The chain combines TRBV28 with TRBJ2-7; TRBD2 is a possible D gene (6 bases). CDR3 length: 15 amino acids. Germline V gene lookup returns CDR1 MDHEN and CDR2 SYDVKM. Trimming shortened V by 3 bases and J by 4 bases, and 16 bases separated the two germline ends. The CDR3 DNA sequence: TGTGCCAGCAGTTTGTACGGGGGAGCTCGGTACGAGCAGTACTTC. Residues: CASSLYGGARYEQYF.

The chain couples TRBV12-1 to TRBJ1-5. TRBV12-1 is noted as a pseudogene. This CDR3 region has 21 residues. The CDR3 protein is CASTPRRGCNTDGASNQPQHF. The CDR3 bases are TGTGCCAGCACCCCGAGGAGGGGCTGCAACACTGATGGGGCTAGCAATCAGCCCCAGCATTTT.

The CDR3: CASSSGWTEASNYGYTF. The CDR3 DNA sequence: TGCGCCAGCAGCTCAGGCTGGACAGAAGCATCTAACTATGGCTACACCTTC. This chain uses TRBV5-1 with TRBJ1-2; D is perhaps TRBD1 (6 bases). V gave up 3 bases and J gave up 0 bases, with 18 bases separating them. The CDR3 totals 17 residues. The germline V gene has CDR1 SGHRS and CDR2 YFSETQ.

The V gene is TRBV9, the J gene TRBJ2-2; D unclear. V was trimmed by 3 bases and J by 3 bases, leaving 9 bases between them. The CDR3 sequence is 14 residues long. CDR1 and CDR2 from the germline V gene are SGDLS and YYNGEE. CDR3 DNA: TGTGCCAGCAGCGCTCTTGGGGACACCGGGGAGCTGTTTTTT. Translating it yields CASSALGDTGELFF.

The chain joins TRBV7-9 to TRBJ2-3, with TRBD2 matching 7 bases. V was pared by 7 bases and J by 4 bases, with 8 bases of the junction left unmatched. Germline V gene lookup returns CDR1 SEHNR and CDR2 FQNEAQ (reference sequence). The CDR3 extends over 14 amino acids. DNA for the CDR3: TGTGCCAGCAACTGGGGGGGGGATGCAGATACGCAGTATTTT. Translated, it gives CASNWGGDADTQYF. Together with reference TRBV7-9 and TRBJ2-3, the CDR3 gives the full variable domain: DTGVSQNPRHKITKRGQNVTFRCDPISEHNRLYWYRQTLGQGPEFLTYFQNEAQLEKSRLLSDRFSAERPKGSFSTLEIQRTEQGDSAMYLCASNWGGDADTQYFGPGTRLTVL.

This clone was observed a handful of times. The genes are TRBV27 and TRBJ2-5; D remains unclear. The V end was cut by 5 bases, the J end by 0 bases, with 4 bases between. Per the germline V gene, CDR1 is MNHEY and CDR2 is SMNVEV (reference sequence). The CDR3 has 12 amino acids. For the CDR3, the DNA is TGTGCCAGCAGTAATTACCAAGAGACCCAGTACTTC. The encoded protein is CASSNYQETQYF.

This clone was counted a few times. This chain connects TRBV6-5 to TRBJ1-1; a possible D gene is TRBD1 (6 bases). The ends were cut back, 6 bases at V and 4 bases at J, with 12 bases in the middle. Germline CDR1 is MNHEY and CDR2 is SVGAGI. This CDR3 has 13 amino acids. In DNA form, the CDR3 reads TGTGCCAGCAGCCACAAGGGGGTCACTGAAGCTTTCTTT. Its protein product is CASSHKGVTEAFF.

This clone was detected once. The rearrangement links TRBV10-2 to TRBJ2-7, with TRBD1 matching 11 bases. This CDR3 comprises 15 residues. Germline CDR1 WSHSY, CDR2 SAAADI. J lost 3 bases, V lost 1 base, and 2 bases had no gene match. The CDR3 protein is CASSEWDRGYYEQYF. In DNA form, the CDR3 reads TGCGCCAGCAGTGAGTGGGACAGGGGGTACTACGAGCAGTACTTC.